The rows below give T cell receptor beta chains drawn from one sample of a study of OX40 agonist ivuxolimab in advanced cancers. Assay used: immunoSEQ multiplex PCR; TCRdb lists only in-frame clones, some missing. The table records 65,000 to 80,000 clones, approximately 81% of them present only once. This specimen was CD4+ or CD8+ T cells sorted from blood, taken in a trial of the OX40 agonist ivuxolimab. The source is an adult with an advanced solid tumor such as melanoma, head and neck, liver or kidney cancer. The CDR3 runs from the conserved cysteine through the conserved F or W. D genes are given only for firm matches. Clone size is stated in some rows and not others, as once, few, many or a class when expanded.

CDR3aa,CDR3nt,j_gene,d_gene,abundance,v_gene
CASSQDLVAGGAAYEQYF,TGCGCCAGCAGCCAAGATTTAGTTGCAGGGGGCGCCGCCTACGAGCAGTACTTC,TRBJ2-7,TRBD1,-,TRBV4-3
CASSPGLAGLSSYEQYF,TGTGCCAGCAGCCCGGGACTAGCGGGACTTAGCTCCTACGAGCAGTACTTC,TRBJ2-7,TRBD2,-,TRBV5-8
CASIRQGRGYEQYF,TGCGCCAGCATACGACAGGGGCGAGGCTACGAGCAGTACTTC,TRBJ2-7,TRBD1,few,TRBV23-1
CASSSGQHNQPQHF,TGTGCCAGCAGTTCCGGACAGCACAATCAGCCCCAGCATTTT,TRBJ1-5,-,-,TRBV6-5
CASSGKTFGEQFF,TGCGCCAGCAGCGGAAAGACTTTCGGTGAGCAGTTCTTC,TRBJ2-1,-,-,TRBV5-1
CASQGGLAGGPSTGELFF,TGTGCCAGCCAAGGCGGTCTAGCGGGAGGGCCGAGCACCGGGGAGCTGTTTTTT,TRBJ2-2,TRBD2,-,TRBV7-2
CASSPQLRLYGYTF,TGTGCCAGCAGCCCCCAGTTAAGACTCTATGGCTACACCTTC,TRBJ1-2,-,-,TRBV9
CASSMVAGSRNEQFF,TGTGCCAGCAGTATGGTAGCGGGATCTCGCAATGAGCAGTTCTTC,TRBJ2-1,TRBD2,-,TRBV7-3
CASSEDRTRETQYF,TGTGCCAGCAGTGAAGATCGGACTAGGGAGACCCAGTACTTC,TRBJ2-5,TRBD2,-,TRBV6-1
CASSLRQGTEAFF,TGTGCCAGCAGTTTAAGGCAGGGAACTGAAGCTTTCTTT,TRBJ1-1,-,once,TRBV27
CASSSQSRGTDTQYF,TGTGCCAGCAGCTCCCAATCCAGGGGCACAGATACGCAGTATTTT,TRBJ2-3,-,-,TRBV7-2
CASNRRGAKNEAFF,TGTGCCAGCAACCGTCGAGGGGCTAAGAATGAAGCTTTCTTT,TRBJ1-1,-,-,TRBV27
CASSESPFEPQHF,TGTGCCAGCAGTGAATCACCTTTTGAGCCCCAGCATTTT,TRBJ1-5,-,-,TRBV2
CASSVVPSRGSNTEAFF,TGTGCCAGCAGCGTAGTCCCCAGCAGGGGATCGAACACTGAAGCTTTCTTT,TRBJ1-1,-,few,TRBV9
CASSLQGFSGNTIYF,TGTGCCAGTAGCCTACAGGGCTTCTCTGGAAACACCATATATTTT,TRBJ1-3,-,-,TRBV19
CASSPSRGQVMETQYF,TGTGCCAGCAGCCCCTCCAGAGGACAGGTGATGGAGACCCAGTACTTC,TRBJ2-5,TRBD1,once,TRBV7-2
CASKQGDYGYTF,TGTGCCAGCAAGCAGGGGGACTATGGCTACACCTTC,TRBJ1-2,TRBD1,-,TRBV2
CASSPIRQGGEKLFF,TGTGCCAGCAGTCCGATCCGACAGGGTGGGGAAAAACTGTTTTTT,TRBJ1-4,TRBD1,-,TRBV28
CASSLVGYPGELFF,TGCGCCAGCAGCTTGGTTGGATATCCCGGGGAGCTGTTTTTT,TRBJ2-2,-,-,TRBV5-1
CASSVASGDYEQYF,TGTGCCAGCAGTGTAGCTAGCGGGGACTACGAGCAGTACTTC,TRBJ2-7,TRBD2,-,TRBV6-1
CASSRLGVNTGELFF,TGTGCCAGCAGCCGGCTAGGGGTAAACACCGGGGAGCTGTTTTTT,TRBJ2-2,-,-,TRBV7-2
CASSEFLGAGSTDTQYF,TGTGCCAGCAGTGAATTCCTGGGGGCTGGTAGCACAGATACGCAGTATTTT,TRBJ2-3,-,few,TRBV6-1
CASSFGRPNTEAFF,TGTGCCAGCAGCTTCGGGAGACCGAACACTGAAGCTTTCTTT,TRBJ1-1,-,-,TRBV7-2
CASSQGVSSGYSYEQYF,TGCGCCAGCAGCCAAGGGGTCTCTAGCGGGTACTCCTACGAGCAGTACTTC,TRBJ2-7,TRBD2,-,TRBV4-1
CASSLTTYEKLFF,TGCGCCAGCAGCCTCACCACATACGAAAAACTGTTTTTT,TRBJ1-4,-,-,TRBV4-3